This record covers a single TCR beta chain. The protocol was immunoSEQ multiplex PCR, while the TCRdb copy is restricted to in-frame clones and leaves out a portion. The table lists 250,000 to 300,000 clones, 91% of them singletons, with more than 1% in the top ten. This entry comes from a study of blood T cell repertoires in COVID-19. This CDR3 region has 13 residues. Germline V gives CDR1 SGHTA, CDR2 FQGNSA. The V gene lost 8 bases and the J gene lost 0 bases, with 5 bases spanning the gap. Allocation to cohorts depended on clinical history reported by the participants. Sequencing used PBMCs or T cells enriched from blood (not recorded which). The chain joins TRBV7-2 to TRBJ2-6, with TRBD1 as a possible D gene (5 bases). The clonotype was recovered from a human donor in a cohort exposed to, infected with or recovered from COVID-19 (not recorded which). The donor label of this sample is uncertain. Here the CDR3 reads CASQGSGANVLTF. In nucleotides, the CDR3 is TGTGCCAGCCAGGGCTCTGGGGCCAACGTCCTGACTTTC.